This T cell receptor beta chain was captured in a study of chemoradiotherapy in HPV16-positive cancers. Germline loops: CDR1 MNHEY, CDR2 SVGAGI. Trimming removed 4 bases from V and 3 bases from J, with 4 bases in between. This CDR3 is 12 amino acids long. Here immunoSEQ multiplex PCR was the method, and the copy in TCRdb shows in-frame clones only, minus some. The sample has about 25,000 clones; around 90% are singletons. The chain joins TRBV6-5 to TRBJ2-1; D ambiguous. This sample comprised blood, obtained from a patient who underwent chemoradiotherapy. The TCR originated in a human donor with HPV-associated anogenital cancer. CDR3 nucleotide sequence: TGTGCCAGCAGTTCCCTCTACAATGAGCAGTTCTTC. As protein: CASSSLYNEQFF.